The next 20 T cell receptor beta chains were all read from a single sample in a study of T-cell memory formation after mild COVID-19. TCRdb re-derived calls from the 5' RACE reads in MiXCR, one entry per CDR3 protein. The sample lists roughly 200,000 distinct CDR3 sequences, about a fifth occurring once. What was sequenced was PBMCs or a T cell subset sorted from them (not recorded which). These receptors originate from an adult woman who had mild COVID-19 (a few samples of this study predate the infection). Cell type and time point are not known.

This CDR3 reads CASSWGEEQFF. The CDR3 region has the DNA TGTGCCAGCAGCTGGGGGGAGGAGCAGTTCTTC. The chain employs TRBV7-9 and TRBJ2-1; tentatively, D is TRBD2 (6 bases). Per the germline V gene, CDR1 is SEHNR and CDR2 is FQNEAQ (reference sequence). The V end lost 4 bases, the J end lost 10 bases, and 8 bases lay between the germline ends. The CDR3 totals 11 residues.

V is TRBV29-1 and J is TRBJ2-3; D is undetermined. The CDR3 contains 12 residues. Per the germline V gene, CDR1 is SQVTM and CDR2 is ANQGSEA. Trimming stripped 0 bases from V and 7 bases from J, with 8 bases between. The CDR3 DNA reads as TGCAGCGTTGAAGACGGACGGAATACGCAGTATTTT. Translated: CSVEDGRNTQYF.

V gene TRBV5-1 combines with J gene TRBJ2-7; possibly TRBD1 for D (6 bases). CDR1 is SGHRS and CDR2 is YFSETQ in the germline V gene. This CDR3 has 14 amino acids. V was clipped by 3 bases and J by 3 bases, with 13 bases between them. CDR3 residues: CASSWKLGGYEQYF. In DNA form, the CDR3 reads TGCGCCAGCAGCTGGAAACTAGGGGGCTACGAGCAGTACTTC.

This clonotype came up a few times. This sequence joins TRBV7-9 and TRBJ1-4; 9 bases fit TRBD1. This CDR3 is 16 amino acids long. Germline assignment: CDR1 SEHNR and CDR2 FQNEAQ (reference sequence). With 5 bases clipped from V and 7 bases from J, the junction kept 11 bases outside the gene matches. The CDR3, as DNA: TGTGCCAGCAGCCTGCAATCGGACAGGGGTTTTGAAAAACTGTTTTTT. This gives the protein CASSLQSDRGFEKLFF.

This clonotype occurred a few times. The chain employs TRBV29-1 and TRBJ2-7; 13 nucleotides agree with TRBD2. CDR3 size: 16 residues. Per the germline V gene, CDR1 is SQVTM and CDR2 is ANQGSEA. V gave up 6 bases and J gave up 3 bases; unmatched junction bases: 11. In nucleotides, the CDR3 is TGCAGCGTGGAAACCGGGACTAGCGGGATCGACTACGAGCAGTACTTC. Translated: CSVETGTSGIDYEQYF.

This clonotype has more than one count but fewer than ten. Relative to the germline gene, one junction end is altered; a read error may explain this. CDR3 bases: TGTGACACCAGTGAACCCGGGACAGGGCAAGCTTTCTTT. Translating gives CDTSEPGTGQAFF. The chain employs TRBV24-1 and TRBJ1-1, with TRBD1 matching over 9 bases. Germline V gives CDR1 KGHDR, CDR2 SFDVKD. This CDR3 is 13 amino acids long.

The table lists this clonotype with a few counts. J is TRBJ2-5 and V is TRBV4-3, with 7 bases that match TRBD2. Germline CDR1 and CDR2: LGHNA and YSLEER. The V gene end was trimmed by 0 bases and the J gene end by 2 bases; junction bases not matched to a gene: 6. The CDR3 is 16 amino acids. The chain's CDR3 is CASSQDLGGGQETQYF. The CDR3 bases are TGCGCCAGCAGCCAAGATCTCGGCGGGGGTCAAGAGACCCAGTACTTC.

This CDR3 reads CSAGVGASTDTQYF. The CDR3 nucleotides read TGCAGTGCGGGGGTCGGGGCTAGCACAGATACGCAGTATTTT. The chain couples TRBV20-1 to TRBJ2-3; D tentatively reads TRBD1 or TRBD2 (5 bases each). V was clipped by 6 bases and J by 0 bases, with 13 bases between them. The CDR3 loop spans 14 amino acids. CDR1 and CDR2 (germline): DFQATT, SNEGSKA (reference sequence).

The V call is TRBV7-2, the J call TRBJ2-5; D gene uncertain. Germline V CDR1 and CDR2: SGHTA, FQGNSA. There are 16 residues in the CDR3. The V end was cut by 5 bases, the J end by 2 bases, with 18 bases between. DNA for the CDR3: TGTGCCAGCAGCCGCGTGACTTGGACGGCGCAAGAGACCCAGTACTTC. Its protein is CASSRVTWTAQETQYF.

This clonotype came up a few times. This rearrangement joins TRBV12-3 or TRBV12-4 to TRBJ2-5; 7 bases line up with TRBD1. V lost 3 bases, J lost 5 bases, and 9 bases stayed unmatched. CDR3 length equals 15 residues. Here the CDR3 reads CASSFPERGLETQYF. The CDR3, as DNA: TGTGCCAGCAGTTTCCCTGAGAGGGGGCTTGAGACCCAGTACTTC.

The chain links TRBV7-4 to TRBJ2-2; D possibly corresponds to TRBD1 (6 bases). CDR1 and CDR2 from the germline V gene are SGHVT and SQSDAQ. V was trimmed by 5 bases and J by 2 bases, leaving 12 bases between them. CDR3 length: 15 residues. As DNA, the CDR3 is TGTGCCAGCAGCCGGCGACAGGAAAACACCGGGGAGCTGTTTTTT. Translation: CASSRRQENTGELFF.

A few counts support this clonotype. V is TRBV27 and J is TRBJ2-1; D might be TRBD2 (8 bases). Trimming took off 7 bases at V and 2 bases at J, with 15 bases between the two ends. Germline V CDR1 and CDR2: MNHEY, SMNVEV (reference sequence). The CDR3 is 15 amino acids. The CDR3 DNA reads as TGTGCCAGCACCCCCGGGAGGGGGCCCTACAATGAGCAGTTCTTC. Translated, it gives CASTPGRGPYNEQFF.

The rearrangement joins TRBV5-1 to TRBJ1-2, with a possible D match to TRBD1 (6 bases). Trimming took off 8 bases at V and 4 bases at J, with 30 bases between the two ends. The CDR3 covers 18 residues. The germline V gene encodes CDR1 SGHRS and CDR2 YFSETQ. CDR3 coding DNA: TGCGCCAGGGGGGGCTTCGATGGACTCCCGAAGGTATTCTATGGCTACACCTTC. Encoded protein: CARGGFDGLPKVFYGYTF.

The genes are TRBV5-6 and TRBJ2-1; 10 nucleotides line up with TRBD1. Germline V gene data show CDR1 as SGHDT and CDR2 as YYEEEE. V shed 4 bases, J shed 7 bases, and the junction held 5 bases outside the gene matches. This CDR3 is built from 14 residues. CDR3: CASSDWGQGNEQFF. The CDR3 bases are TGTGCCAGCAGCGACTGGGGACAGGGGAATGAGCAGTTCTTC.

In nucleotides, the CDR3 is TGTGCCAGCAGCGCGAATACCGGGACAGGGGGTGACGAGCAGTACTTC. Its protein is CASSANTGTGGDEQYF. The genes are TRBV9 and TRBJ2-7, with TRBD1 matching over 11 bases. The CDR3 has 16 residues. CDR1 is SGDLS and CDR2 is YYNGEE in the germline V gene. The V gene end was trimmed by 3 bases and the J gene end by 5 bases; junction bases not matched to a gene: 10.

The chain carries TRBV29-1 and TRBJ2-3, with D possibly matching TRBD2 (6 bases). V lost 0 bases, J lost 2 bases, and 18 bases lay in between. Germline CDR1 is SQVTM and CDR2 is ANQGSEA. This CDR3 has 17 amino acids. CDR3 nucleotides: TGCAGCGTTGAAGATCTAACCGAGGGACTCATCACAGATACGCAGTATTTT. This gives the protein CSVEDLTEGLITDTQYF.

The J gene is TRBJ2-5, the V gene TRBV5-1, with TRBD2 matching 8 bases. Per germline, CDR1 SGHRS and CDR2 YFSETQ. CDR3 length equals 15 residues. V was pared by 0 bases and J by 9 bases, with 10 bases of the junction left unmatched. The DNA for the CDR3 is TGCGCCAGCAGCTTGGGCGGGAGGTCCATCGGGGCCCAGTACTTC. Encoded protein: CASSLGGRSIGAQYF.

V and J are TRBV6-2 or TRBV6-3 and TRBJ2-7; either TRBD1 or TRBD2 may supply D (6 bases each). V lost 3 bases and J 13 bases, leaving 16 bases between the germline ends. The CDR3 runs 12 residues. Germline V CDR1 and CDR2: MNHEY, SVGEGT. In DNA, the CDR3 is TGTGCCAGCAGTTATGGGGACACCGGGGGATACTTC. Its translation is CASSYGDTGGYF.

J is TRBJ1-6 and V is TRBV13; TRBD1 matches 7 bases. This CDR3 has 17 amino acids. From germline, CDR1 is PRHDT and CDR2 FYEKMQ (reference sequence). The trim removed 0 bases at V and 6 bases at J, leaving 8 bases unmatched. The CDR3 region has the DNA TGTGCCAGCAGCTTAGGCCTCGACGCAGGGGGTAATTCACCCCTCCACTTT. Translating it yields CASSLGLDAGGNSPLHF.

The gene calls are TRBV12-3 or TRBV12-4 and TRBJ1-1, with D hard to call. The CDR3 sequence is 15 residues long. Trimming stripped 6 bases from V and 3 bases from J, with 17 bases between. Here the CDR3 reads CASSPNTVVYTEAFF. The CDR3 region has the DNA TGTGCCAGCAGCCCCAACACCGTTGTGTACACTGAAGCTTTCTTT.